This paragraph covers one T cell receptor beta chain sequence. Sequenced by immunoSEQ multiplex PCR; TCRdb stores in-frame clones only, minus some. The profile shows over 55,000 clones, roughly 88% of them singletons. The source of the sample is a study of T cell changes during pregnancy in multiple sclerosis. The germline V gene has CDR1 WSHSY and CDR2 SAAADI. The CDR3 contains 13 residues. Trimming pared 9 bases from V and 2 bases from J, leaving 13 bases between. The source of this sequence is a female donor in good health, enrolled as a control in a pregnancy study. The sample was peripheral blood, taken after pregnancy. This sequence joins TRBV10-2 and TRBJ1-2, with D perhaps matching TRBD1 (6 bases). The CDR3 region has the DNA TGCGCCAGTTCAAGCGGACAGAACTATGGCTACACCTTC. This gives the protein CASSSGQNYGYTF.